This T cell receptor beta chain was sequenced during a study of control samples from healthy donors and cancer patients. Clones were sequenced by immunoSEQ multiplex PCR, and TCRdb holds only the in-frame ones, with some missing. The sample has about 170,000 clones; roughly 90% are singletons. Sample: blood. The source of this sequence is a young man in good health.

CDR3 nucleotides: TGTGCAAGTCGCCCCAAACAGAAAGATTATGGCTACACCTTC. Translated, it gives CASRPKQKDYGYTF. The chain combines TRBV12-2 with TRBJ1-2; TRBD1 was called by the table and not checked on the DNA. TRBV12-2 is reported as a pseudogene. CDR3 size: 14 residues.